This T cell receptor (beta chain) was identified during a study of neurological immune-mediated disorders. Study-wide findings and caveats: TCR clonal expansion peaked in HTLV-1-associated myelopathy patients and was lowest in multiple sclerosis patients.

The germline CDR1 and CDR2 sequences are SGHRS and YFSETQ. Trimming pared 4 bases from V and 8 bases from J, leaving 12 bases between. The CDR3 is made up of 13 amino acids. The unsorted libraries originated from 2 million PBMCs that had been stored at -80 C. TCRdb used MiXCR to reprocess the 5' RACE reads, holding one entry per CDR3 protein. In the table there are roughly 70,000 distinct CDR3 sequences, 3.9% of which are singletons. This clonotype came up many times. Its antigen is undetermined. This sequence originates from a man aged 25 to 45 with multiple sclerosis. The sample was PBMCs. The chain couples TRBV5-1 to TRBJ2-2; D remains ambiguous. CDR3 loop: CASSQDPAGELFF. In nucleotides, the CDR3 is TGCGCCAGCAGCCAAGACCCGGCGGGGGAGCTGTTTTTT.